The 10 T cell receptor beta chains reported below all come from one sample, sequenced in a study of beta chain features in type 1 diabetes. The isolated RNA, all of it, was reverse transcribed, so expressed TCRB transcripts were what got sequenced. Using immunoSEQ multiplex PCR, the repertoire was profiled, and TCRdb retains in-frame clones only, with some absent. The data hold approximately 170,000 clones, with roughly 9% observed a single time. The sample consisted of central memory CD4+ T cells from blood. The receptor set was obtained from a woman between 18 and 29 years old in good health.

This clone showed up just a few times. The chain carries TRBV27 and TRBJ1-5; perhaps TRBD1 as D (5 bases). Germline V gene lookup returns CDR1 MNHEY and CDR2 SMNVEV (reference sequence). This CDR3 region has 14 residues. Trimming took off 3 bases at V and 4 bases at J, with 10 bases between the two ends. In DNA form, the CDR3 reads TGTGCCAGCAGTTTCAGGCGGGGGAATCAGCCCCAGCATTTT. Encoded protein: CASSFRRGNQPQHF.

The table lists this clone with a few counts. The CDR3 sequence is CASSPTGTGQRELFF. For the CDR3, the DNA is TGTGCCAGCAGCCCAACCGGGACAGGGCAGCGGGAGCTGTTTTTT. J is TRBJ2-2 and V is TRBV7-2, with 9 bases fitting TRBD1. This CDR3 has 15 residues. After removal of 5 bases from V and 9 bases from J, the junction contained 10 bases not matched to a gene. Germline V CDR1 and CDR2: SGHTA, FQGNSA.

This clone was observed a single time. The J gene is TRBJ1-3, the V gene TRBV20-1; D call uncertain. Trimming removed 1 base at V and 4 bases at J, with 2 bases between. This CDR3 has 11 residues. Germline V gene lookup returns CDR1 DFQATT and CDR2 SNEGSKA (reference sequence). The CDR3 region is CSARAGNTIYF. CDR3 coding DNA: TGCAGTGCTAGAGCAGGAAACACCATATATTTT.

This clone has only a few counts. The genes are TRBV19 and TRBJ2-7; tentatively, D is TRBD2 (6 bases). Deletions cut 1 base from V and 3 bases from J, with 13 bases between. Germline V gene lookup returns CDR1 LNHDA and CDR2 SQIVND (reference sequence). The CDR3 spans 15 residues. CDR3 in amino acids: CASSIAGARGYEQYF. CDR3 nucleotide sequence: TGTGCCAGTAGTATAGCGGGAGCTCGAGGCTACGAGCAGTACTTC. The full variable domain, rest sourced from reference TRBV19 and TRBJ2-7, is DGGITQSPKYLFRKEGQNVTLSCEQNLNHDAMYWYRQDPGQGLRLIYYSQIVNDFQKGDIAEGYSVSREKKESFPLTVTSAQKNPTAFYLCASSIAGARGYEQYFGPGTRLTVT.

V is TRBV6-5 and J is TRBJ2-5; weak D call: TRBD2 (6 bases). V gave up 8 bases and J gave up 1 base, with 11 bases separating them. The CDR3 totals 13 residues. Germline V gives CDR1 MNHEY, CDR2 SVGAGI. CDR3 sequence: CASGEASQETQYF. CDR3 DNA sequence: TGTGCCAGCGGGGAGGCAAGCCAAGAGACCCAGTACTTC.

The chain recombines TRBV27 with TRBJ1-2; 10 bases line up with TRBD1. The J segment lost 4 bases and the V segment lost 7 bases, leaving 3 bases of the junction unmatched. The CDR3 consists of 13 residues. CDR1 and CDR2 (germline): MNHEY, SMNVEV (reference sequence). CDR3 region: CASKRTGGYGYTF. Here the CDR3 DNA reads TGTGCCAGCAAACGGACAGGGGGCTATGGCTACACCTTC.

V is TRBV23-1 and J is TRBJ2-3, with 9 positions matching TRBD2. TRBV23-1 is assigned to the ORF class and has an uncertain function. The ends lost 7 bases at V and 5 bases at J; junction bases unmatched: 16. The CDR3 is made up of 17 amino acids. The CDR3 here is CASISLGVAGAGDTQYF. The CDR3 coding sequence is TGCGCCAGCATCTCCTTAGGGGTAGCGGGAGCTGGAGATACGCAGTATTTT.

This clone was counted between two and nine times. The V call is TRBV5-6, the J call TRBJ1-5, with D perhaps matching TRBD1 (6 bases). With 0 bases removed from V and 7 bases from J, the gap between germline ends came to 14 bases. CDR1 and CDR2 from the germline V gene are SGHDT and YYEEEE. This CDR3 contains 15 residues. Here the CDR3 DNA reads TGTGCCAGCAGCTTGGGAGGGGGACCGGGGCAGCCCCAGCATTTT. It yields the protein CASSLGGGPGQPQHF.

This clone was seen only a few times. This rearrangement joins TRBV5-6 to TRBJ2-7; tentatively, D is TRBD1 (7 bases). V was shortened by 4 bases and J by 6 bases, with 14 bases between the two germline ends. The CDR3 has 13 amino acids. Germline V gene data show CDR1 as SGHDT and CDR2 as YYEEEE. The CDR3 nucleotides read TGTGCCAGCAGCCTGTGGAGGGACAGCGAGCAGTACTTC. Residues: CASSLWRDSEQYF.

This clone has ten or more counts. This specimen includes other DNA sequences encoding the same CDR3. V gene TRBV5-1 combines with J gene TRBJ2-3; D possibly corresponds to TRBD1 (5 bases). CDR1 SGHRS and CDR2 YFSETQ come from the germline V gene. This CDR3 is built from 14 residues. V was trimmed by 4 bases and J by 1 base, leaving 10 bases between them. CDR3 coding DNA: TGCGCCAGCAGCCTTGACAGTCGCACAGATACGCAGTATTTT. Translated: CASSLDSRTDTQYF.